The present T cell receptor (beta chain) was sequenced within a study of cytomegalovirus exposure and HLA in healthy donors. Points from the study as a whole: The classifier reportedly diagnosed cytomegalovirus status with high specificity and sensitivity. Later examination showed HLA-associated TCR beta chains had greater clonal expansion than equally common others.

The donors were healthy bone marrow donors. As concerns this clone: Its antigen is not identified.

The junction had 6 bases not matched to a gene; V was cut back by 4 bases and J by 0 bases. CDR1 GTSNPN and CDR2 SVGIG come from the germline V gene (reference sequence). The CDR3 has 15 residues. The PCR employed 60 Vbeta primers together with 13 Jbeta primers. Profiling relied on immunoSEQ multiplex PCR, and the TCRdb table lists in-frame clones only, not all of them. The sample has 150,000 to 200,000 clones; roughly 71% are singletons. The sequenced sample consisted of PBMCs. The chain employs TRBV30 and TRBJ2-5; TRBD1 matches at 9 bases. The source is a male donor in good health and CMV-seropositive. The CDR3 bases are TGTGCCTGGACAGGTGGGACAGGGTACCAAGAGACCCAGTACTTC. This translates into CAWTGGTGYQETQYF. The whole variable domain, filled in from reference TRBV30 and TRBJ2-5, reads SQTIHQWPATLVQPVGSPLSLECTVEGTSNPNLYWYRQAAGRGLQLLFYSVGIGQISSEVPQNLSASRPQDRQFILSSKKLLLSDSGFYLCAWTGGTGYQETQYFGPGTRLLVL.